Following are 6 T cell receptor beta chains from one sample sequenced in a study of Ad26.COV2.S vaccination and SARS-CoV-2 variants. Using immunoSEQ multiplex PCR, the repertoire was profiled, and TCRdb retains in-frame clones only, with some absent. Of 200,000 to 300,000 clones listed, roughly 90% are singletons. As for treatment: about 20 received Ad26.COV2.S at low or high dose, single or two shots; about five received placebo; per-sample allocation not given. Sampling took place 63 days after the first vaccine or placebo injection. Sequencing used peripheral blood, obtained in a trial of Ad26.COV2.S vaccine versus placebo. The receptors were gathered from a person aged 18-65 years who received the Ad26.COV2.S COVID-19 vaccine or a placebo.

The rearrangement joins TRBV4-1 to TRBJ2-3, with TRBD2 matching over 9 bases. With V trimmed by 6 bases and J by 0 bases, 7 bases remained unmatched. The CDR3 has 16 residues. Germline CDR1 is MGHRA and CDR2 is YSYEKL. Written as DNA, the CDR3 is TGCGCCAGCAGGCCTTTAGCGGGGGCTAGCACAGATACGCAGTATTTT. Translated: CASRPLAGASTDTQYF.

This chain uses TRBV5-1 with TRBJ2-3; 15 bases agree with TRBD2. Losses at the gene ends were 4 bases for V and 2 bases for J; bases not matched to a gene: 26. The germline gives CDR1 SGHRS, CDR2 YFSETQ. The CDR3 has 24 amino acids. The CDR3 DNA reads TGCGCCAGCAGCAGGAGTGGGCTAGAAGGACTAGCGGGGGGGTCGACACCCCTCACAGATACGCAGTATTTT. This gives the protein CASSRSGLEGLAGGSTPLTDTQYF.

This clone came up once. The CDR3 sequence is CASSLTASGSSYNEQFF. The CDR3 coding sequence is TGTGCCAGCAGCCTCACAGCTAGCGGGAGCTCCTACAATGAGCAGTTCTTC. This sequence joins TRBV7-9 and TRBJ2-1, with 10 bases lining up with TRBD2. This CDR3 has 17 residues. The J segment lost 0 bases and the V segment lost 5 bases, leaving 7 bases of the junction unmatched. CDR1 is SEHNR, CDR2 FQNEAQ, per germline (reference sequence).

V gene TRBV19 combines with J gene TRBJ1-5, with D tentatively TRBD1 (5 bases). Looked up from germline, CDR1 is LNHDA and CDR2 is SQIVND (reference sequence). With 5 bases removed from V and 2 bases from J, the gap between germline ends came to 16 bases. The CDR3 runs to 16 residues. The chain's CDR3 is CASSLRTGGGNQPQHF. CDR3 nucleotide sequence: TGTGCCAGTAGTCTAAGAACAGGCGGGGGCAATCAGCCCCAGCATTTT.

The chain joins TRBV6-2 or TRBV6-3 to TRBJ1-1; weak D call: TRBD1 (6 bases). V was trimmed by 2 bases and J by 3 bases, leaving 16 bases between them. The CDR3 extends over 16 amino acids. CDR1 and CDR2 from the germline V gene are MNHEY and SVGEGT. The DNA for the CDR3 is TGTGCCAGCAGTTACATAGGACAGAGGGGGTACACTGAAGCTTTCTTT. This sequence encodes CASSYIGQRGYTEAFF.

The CDR3 region has the DNA TGTGCCAGCAGTGATGCGGTTAGCTACGAGCAGTACTTC. It translates to CASSDAVSYEQYF. The V and J genes are TRBV25-1 and TRBJ2-7, with unresolved D. The CDR3 extends over 13 amino acids. The germline gives CDR1 MGHDK, CDR2 SYGVNS. The germline V and J ends were trimmed by 3 bases and 3 bases, with 9 bases remaining between them.